The next 11 T cell receptor beta chains were all read from a single sample in a study of blood T cell repertoires in COVID-19. Method: immunoSEQ multiplex PCR; TCRdb's copy keeps in-frame clones and lacks some. The repertoire holds 270,000 or so clones, with under 90% as singletons. Sequencing was carried out using peripheral blood. The origin of the receptors is a woman aged 18-35 years with acute or convalescent COVID-19.

This clone was seen just once. The J gene is TRBJ2-4, the V gene TRBV13; 10 bases fit TRBD2. V was pared by 4 bases and J by 12 bases, with 12 bases of the junction left unmatched. Germline V gives CDR1 PRHDT, CDR2 FYEKMQ (reference sequence). This CDR3 contains 15 residues. The CDR3 DNA sequence: TGTGCCAGCAGCTCAGCGGGAGGGCCTTCGTTGGATCAGTACTTC. It codes for CASSSAGGPSLDQYF.

The gene calls are TRBV6-2 or TRBV6-3 and TRBJ2-1; D might be TRBD2 (6 bases). In germline, CDR1 is MNHEY, CDR2 SVGEGT. This CDR3 contains 15 residues. Trimming removed 2 bases from V and 7 bases from J, with 15 bases in between. CDR3 amino acids: CASSYGLGGYNEQFF. The CDR3 DNA sequence: TGTGCCAGCAGTTACGGGTTGGGGGGTTATAATGAGCAGTTCTTC.

This clone was recorded once. CDR3 protein: CASSQDQGGGGREKLFF. In DNA, the CDR3 is TGCGCCAGCAGCCAAGATCAGGGTGGGGGAGGTCGTGAAAAACTGTTTTTT. This chain links TRBV4-1 with TRBJ1-4; TRBD1 is a possible D gene (5 bases). This CDR3 is built from 17 residues. Germline V gives CDR1 MGHRA, CDR2 YSYEKL. V was pared by 0 bases and J by 7 bases, with 18 bases between.

The chain is built from TRBV19 and TRBJ2-5, with D perhaps matching TRBD1 (5 bases). This CDR3 is 14 amino acids long. Germline V lookup: CDR1 LNHDA, CDR2 SQIVND (reference sequence). Trimming left V 0 bases short and J 2 bases short, with 7 bases between. Here the CDR3 reads CASSIDSGQETQYF. Here the CDR3 DNA reads TGTGCCAGTAGTATAGATTCAGGGCAAGAGACCCAGTACTTC.

The gene calls are TRBV29-1 and TRBJ2-1, with 10 positions matching TRBD2. The germline gives CDR1 SQVTM, CDR2 ANQGSEA. Trimming removed 7 bases from V and 0 bases from J; junction bases left unmatched: 3. The CDR3 consists of 14 residues. The DNA of the CDR3 is TGCAGCGGGACTAGCGGATTCTCCTACAATGAGCAGTTCTTC. It encodes CSGTSGFSYNEQFF.

The rearrangement joins TRBV2 to TRBJ2-7; D not certain. With 6 bases removed from V and 4 bases from J, the gap between germline ends came to 10 bases. The CDR3 covers 12 residues. The germline V gene encodes CDR1 SNHLY and CDR2 FYNNEI. CDR3 sequence (DNA): TGTGCCAGCAGATTCTTGAGTTACGAGCAGTACTTC. Its protein is CASRFLSYEQYF.

The chain carries TRBV11-2 and TRBJ1-1, with 7 bases fitting TRBD1. The CDR3 totals 15 residues. Looked up from germline, CDR1 is SGHAT and CDR2 is FQNNGV. With 1 base clipped from V and 1 base from J, the junction kept 3 bases outside the gene matches. CDR3 bases: TGTGCCAGCAGCTTAGGGGGGACAGCGAACACTGAAGCTTTCTTT. It encodes CASSLGGTANTEAFF. Full variable domain (remainder filled in from reference TRBV11-2 and TRBJ1-1): EAGVAQSPRYKIIEKRQSVAFWCNPISGHATLYWYQQILGQGPKLLIQFQNNGVVDDSQLPKDRFSAERLKGVDSTLKIQPAKLEDSAVYLCASSLGGTANTEAFFGQGTRLTVV.

The chain has TRBV7-2 and TRBJ2-5; 11 bases agree with TRBD1. CDR3 size: 15 residues. Germline V gene data show CDR1 as SGHTA and CDR2 as FQGNSA. Trimming at V came to 1 base and at J to 4 bases, leaving 2 bases not matched to a gene. The CDR3 protein is CASSLEGQGGETQYF. DNA of the CDR3: TGTGCCAGCAGCTTAGAGGGACAGGGGGGAGAGACCCAGTACTTC.

J is TRBJ2-3 and V is TRBV24-1; 12 bases agree with TRBD2. Germline values: CDR1 KGHDR, CDR2 SFDVKD. J was trimmed by 6 bases and V by 4 bases; bases with no gene match: 7. The CDR3 consists of 16 residues. The CDR3 region is CATSDATSGRGDTQYF. The CDR3 DNA reads TGTGCCACCAGTGACGCGACTAGCGGGAGAGGGGATACGCAGTATTTT.

This chain links TRBV28 with TRBJ2-2, with 7 bases that match TRBD1. CDR3 size: 14 residues. Per the germline V gene, CDR1 is MDHEN and CDR2 is SYDVKM. V shed 5 bases and J 3 bases; nucleotides not matched to a gene: 3. Written as DNA, the CDR3 is TGTGCCAGCAGTGACAGGGCGCACACCGGGGAGCTGTTTTTT. Translating it yields CASSDRAHTGELFF.

The rearrangement links TRBV3-1 (or the pseudogene TRBV3-2) to TRBJ2-7; D is possibly TRBD2 (7 bases). Deletions cut 5 bases from V and 4 bases from J, with 24 bases between. Germline V CDR1 and CDR2: LGHDT, YNNKEL (reference sequence). The CDR3 spans 17 residues. The CDR3 DNA is TGTGCCAGCAGCGACCCTCGGGGCGGGGGCGCCCGGTACGAGCAGTACTTC. Its protein is CASSDPRGGGARYEQYF.